This entry lists 2 T cell receptor beta chains sequenced from one sample in a study of T cell clonotyping in hematopoietic cell transplantation. Repertoires were generated with immunoSEQ multiplex PCR, while TCRdb's copy carries only in-frame clones and drops some. The sample includes some 49,000 clones, 65% to 90% of them seen just once. Time point given: recipient sample about 28 days before transplant, after cytoreduction. The starting material was peripheral blood mononuclear cells, obtained before stem cell transplant. These receptors all come from a man aged 55 to 70 with biphenotypic leukemia. Some clones in this sample may be carry-over from other donors' samples.

The chain couples TRBV19 to TRBJ2-7, with D tentatively TRBD2 (6 bases). V was shortened by 3 bases and J by 2 bases, with 11 bases between the two germline ends. The CDR3 runs 14 residues. The germline V gene has CDR1 LNHDA and CDR2 SQIVND (reference sequence). The CDR3 DNA sequence: TGTGCCAGTAGTATCGGAGGGGACGCCTACGAGCAGTACTTC. Translation: CASSIGGDAYEQYF.

This chain joins TRBV2 and TRBJ1-1, with a possible D match to TRBD1 (6 bases). In germline, CDR1 is SNHLY, CDR2 FYNNEI. The CDR3 spans 12 residues. V lost 8 bases to trimming and J lost 1 base, with 8 bases between them. The CDR3 here is CASRGANTEAFF. In DNA form, the CDR3 reads TGTGCCAGCCGGGGGGCGAACACTGAAGCTTTCTTT.